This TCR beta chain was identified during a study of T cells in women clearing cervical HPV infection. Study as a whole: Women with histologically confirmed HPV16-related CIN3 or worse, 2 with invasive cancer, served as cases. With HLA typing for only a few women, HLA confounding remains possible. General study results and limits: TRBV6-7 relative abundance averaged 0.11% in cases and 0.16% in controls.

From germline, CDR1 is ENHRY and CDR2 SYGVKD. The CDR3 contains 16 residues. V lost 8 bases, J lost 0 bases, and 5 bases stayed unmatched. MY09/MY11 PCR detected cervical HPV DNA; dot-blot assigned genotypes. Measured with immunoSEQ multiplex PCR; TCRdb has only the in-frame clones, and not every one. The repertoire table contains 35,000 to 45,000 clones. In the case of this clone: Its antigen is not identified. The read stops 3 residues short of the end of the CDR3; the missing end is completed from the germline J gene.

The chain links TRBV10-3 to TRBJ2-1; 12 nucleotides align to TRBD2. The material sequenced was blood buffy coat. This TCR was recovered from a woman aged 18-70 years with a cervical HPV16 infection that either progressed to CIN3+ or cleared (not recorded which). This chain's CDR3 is CAIGLAGGSSYNEQFF. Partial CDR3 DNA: TGTGCCATCGGGCTAGCGGGAGGGAGCTCCTACAATGAG.